The clone carrying this T cell receptor (beta chain) occurred once. Its target is unknown. The data are from a study of PD-1 blockade in classical Hodgkin lymphoma. Study-wide results and limits: Newly diagnosed patients were reported to exhibit reduced baseline TCR diversity relative to healthy donors.

Profiling relied on immunoSEQ multiplex PCR, and the TCRdb table lists in-frame clones only, not all of them. The profile shows tens of thousands of clones, roughly 90% of them singletons. This CDR3 comprises 17 residues. Trimming took 3 bases from V and 4 from J; bases not matched to a gene: 12. The V gene's germline CDR1 is LNHDA and CDR2 SQIVND (reference sequence). Every single patient, without exception, relapsed after autologous stem cell transplantation, and brentuximab vedotin exposure varied. This chain uses TRBV19 with TRBJ2-4, with 7 bases that match TRBD2. Sequencing was performed on peripheral blood mononuclear cells (PBMCs), taken at baseline. This clonotype was sampled from a human donor with classical Hodgkin lymphoma. The CDR3 loop is CASSMRGGDVPKNIQYF. The CDR3 DNA is TGTGCCAGTAGTATGAGGGGAGGGGATGTGCCGAAAAACATTCAGTACTTC.